One T cell receptor (beta chain) is described in this entry. Its binding antigen is unknown. Base quality data are lacking; no much larger clone is found one base away. This specimen belongs to a study of T cell changes during pregnancy in multiple sclerosis (dated by TCRdb to the late 2010s). About the investigation overall: The study looked at changes in the T cell repertoire across pregnancy in women with multiple sclerosis.

The library was prepared using the immunoSEQ multiplex PCR assay. This immuneACCESS table, as held by TCRdb, lists in-frame sequences with V and J called but not all clones. Of the missing ones, under half trace to an unresolved V gene in checked studies; the others have no known cause. This sample comprises more than 70,000 clones, approximately 90% of them detected only once. 0.85% to 0.95% of the sample is taken by the ten largest. CDR1 MNHEY and CDR2 SMNVEV are derived from the germline V gene (reference sequence). The CDR3 covers 15 residues, taking in both the cysteine and the phenylalanine. Only CDR3 DNA is held: 45 bases, read in frame from base 1. Ends trimmed: V by 2 bases, J by 4 bases; bases unmatched to a gene: 4.

This chain is built from TRBV27 and TRBJ1-5, and TRBD1 matches 8 of the central bases. The receptor's source is a female donor with multiple sclerosis, enrolled in a pregnancy study. This specimen was peripheral blood, taken before pregnancy. The nucleotides read TGTGCCAGCAGTTTAACAGGGGGGCGGAATCAGCCCCAGCATTTT. This sequence encodes CASSLTGGRNQPQHF.